The 18 T cell receptor beta chains in this list originate from one sample, sequenced in a study. TCRdb ran MiXCR on the 5' RACE reads and lists one entry per CDR3 protein. The sample holds about 57,000 distinct CDR3 sequences, around 26% seen once. The specimen sequenced was tumor-infiltrating memory CD4+ T cells sorted from the breast tumor. Subset denoted: memory CD4+ T cells, CD4+CD45RO+CD25-. Receptors originate from a female donor with breast cancer.

This clonotype came up many times. The V call is TRBV9, the J call TRBJ1-4; D is possibly TRBD1 (5 bases). Germline V CDR1 and CDR2: SGDLS, YYNGEE. This CDR3 region has 15 residues. Deletions cut 0 bases from V and 3 bases from J, with 9 bases between. The CDR3 region has the DNA TGTGCCAGCAGCGTAGCGGGACTCCCTAATGAAAAACTGTTTTTT. This sequence encodes CASSVAGLPNEKLFF.

The chain has TRBV6-2 or TRBV6-3 and TRBJ1-1; TRBD1 matches at 10 bases. The length of the CDR3 is 16 residues. J gave up 4 bases and V 7 bases, and 12 bases lay outside the gene matches. The germline CDR1 and CDR2 sequences are MNHEY and SVGEGT. This chain's CDR3 is CASNSGQGRPFTEAFF. CDR3 nucleotides: TGTGCCAGCAACTCGGGACAGGGGCGACCCTTCACTGAAGCTTTCTTT.

The rearrangement joins TRBV5-1 to TRBJ2-7, with 9 positions matching TRBD2. CDR3 size: 15 residues. The germline V gene encodes CDR1 SGHRS and CDR2 YFSETQ. V shed 4 bases and J 1 base; nucleotides not matched to a gene: 6. CDR3 sequence reads: CASSVGLASSYEQYF. DNA for the CDR3: TGCGCCAGCAGCGTGGGACTAGCCTCTTCCTACGAGCAGTACTTC.

The chain uses TRBV11-1 and TRBJ2-1; D gene ambiguous. This CDR3 is built from 14 residues. V lost 0 bases and J 1 base, leaving 4 bases between the germline ends. The V gene's germline CDR1 is SGHAT and CDR2 FQDESV (reference sequence). The chain's CDR3 is CASSLAGSYNEQFF. The DNA of the CDR3 is TGTGCCAGCAGCTTAGCGGGATCCTACAATGAGCAGTTCTTC.

There are a few counts of this clonotype. The genes are TRBV7-2 and TRBJ2-1; 7 nucleotides line up with TRBD1. The CDR3 extends over 16 amino acids. Trimming took 1 base from V and 8 from J; bases not matched to a gene: 11. The germline CDR1 and CDR2 sequences are SGHTA and FQGNSA. The CDR3 here is CASSLEGARVRDEQFF. DNA of the CDR3: TGTGCCAGCAGCTTAGAGGGGGCGCGTGTAAGGGATGAGCAGTTCTTC.

The rearrangement uses TRBV11-3 and TRBJ2-2, with TRBD1 matching 8 bases. Looked up from germline, CDR1 is SGHNT and CDR2 is YENEEA. With V trimmed by 3 bases and J by 6 bases, 3 bases remained unmatched. The CDR3 length is 14 residues. The CDR3 DNA is TGTGCCAGCAGCTTGGACAGGGAGGCCGGGGAGCTGTTTTTT. This gives the protein CASSLDREAGELFF.

The chain couples TRBV27 to TRBJ1-3; TRBD1 is a possible D gene (5 bases). V was trimmed by 6 bases and J by 4 bases, leaving 10 bases between them. The CDR3 length is 13 residues. Germline values: CDR1 MNHEY, CDR2 SMNVEV (reference sequence). The CDR3 region is CASRRGAGNTIYF. The CDR3 coding sequence is TGTGCCAGCAGAAGGGGCGCGGGAAACACCATATATTTT.

The V gene is TRBV12-3 or TRBV12-4, the J gene TRBJ1-1; no firm D call. The CDR3 extends over 11 amino acids. V lost 7 bases and J 0 bases, leaving 3 bases between the germline ends. CDR3 DNA: TGTGCCAGCATCCTGAACACTGAAGCTTTCTTT. Protein: CASILNTEAFF.

The J gene is TRBJ2-5, the V gene TRBV28; tentatively, D is TRBD2 (5 bases). The germline V and J ends were trimmed by 10 bases and 5 bases, with 17 bases remaining between them. The CDR3 spans 13 residues. Germline CDR1 reads MDHEN; CDR2 reads SYDVKM. CDR3: CANRLPSGETQYF. Here the CDR3 DNA reads TGTGCCAACAGACTACCCTCGGGGGAGACCCAGTACTTC.

This chain links TRBV11-2 with TRBJ1-1; D may be TRBD1 (5 bases). The CDR3 consists of 15 residues. V dropped 1 base and J dropped 0 bases, with 9 bases sitting between them. Germline CDR1 is SGHAT and CDR2 is FQNNGV. This CDR3 reads CASSLGDRLNTEAFF. The CDR3 nucleotides are TGTGCCAGCAGCTTAGGAGACAGATTGAACACTGAAGCTTTCTTT.

Many counts were recorded for this clonotype. V usage is TRBV11-2 and J usage is TRBJ1-3, with D uncertain. Germline V gene lookup returns CDR1 SGHAT and CDR2 FQNNGV. This CDR3 region has 15 residues. Between the trimmed V and J ends, which lost 4 bases and 0 bases, there was a span of 10 bases. CDR3 residues: CASSSPRISGNTIYF. The CDR3 DNA is TGTGCCAGCAGCTCCCCTAGAATCTCTGGAAACACCATATATTTT.

This clonotype was picked up a small number of times. The rearrangement links TRBV29-1 to TRBJ2-3, with TRBD1 matching 11 bases. CDR3 length: 13 residues. Germline values: CDR1 SQVTM, CDR2 ANQGSEA. J was trimmed by 12 bases and V by 2 bases; bases with no gene match: 7. The CDR3 coding sequence is TGCAGCGTTGAAAGGTCGGGGACAGGGGGACAGTATTTT. Protein product: CSVERSGTGGQYF.

This clonotype was counted many times. The chain links TRBV5-1 to TRBJ1-1; unclear D gene. Germline CDR1 and CDR2: SGHRS and YFSETQ. The CDR3 length is 12 residues. The germline V and J ends were trimmed by 1 base and 1 base, with 2 bases remaining between them. The CDR3 DNA is TGCGCCAGCAGCTTGCAGAACACTGAAGCTTTCTTT. Its protein product is CASSLQNTEAFF.

This clonotype was counted between two and nine times. The chain has TRBV20-1 and TRBJ2-2; D call uncertain. The CDR3 spans 13 residues. V shed 5 bases and J shed 1 base, with 8 bases lying between them. Germline CDR1 reads DFQATT; CDR2 reads SNEGSKA (reference sequence). CDR3 residues: CSAARRNTGELFF. CDR3 DNA sequence: TGCAGTGCTGCGCGGCGGAACACCGGGGAGCTGTTTTTT.

The table lists this clonotype with a few counts. In DNA, the CDR3 is TGTGCCAGCAGCAGGGCCCTGGGCACTGAAGCTTTCTTT. It is translated as CASSRALGTEAFF. The chain joins TRBV7-3 to TRBJ1-1, with unresolved D. Germline assignment: CDR1 SGHTA and CDR2 FQGTGA. The CDR3 has 13 amino acids. V lost 5 bases, J lost 4 bases, and 11 bases lay in between.

Note on this clonotype: No conserved phenylalanine or tryptophan is present at the end of the CDR3, so a read error is the likely explanation. This chain joins TRBV5-1 and TRBJ2-7; D is unclear. CDR1 is SGHRS, CDR2 YFSETQ, per germline. The CDR3 is 14 amino acids. V dropped 1 base and J dropped 0 bases, with 8 bases sitting between them. The CDR3 region has the DNA TGCGCCAGCAGCTTGATGTATACCTCCTACGAGCAGTACTCC. Its translation is CASSLMYTSYEQYS.

The chain carries TRBV6-5 and TRBJ1-2, with 7 bases lining up with TRBD1. Germline trimming cut 6 bases from V and 8 bases from J; bases unmatched to any gene: 3. The CDR3 spans 11 residues. CDR1 MNHEY and CDR2 SVGAGI come from the germline V gene. The CDR3 DNA is TGTGCCAGCAGCCACAGGGGCGGCTACACCTTC. Translation: CASSHRGGYTF.

The chain recombines TRBV28 with TRBJ1-5; D remains unclear. Trimming took off 2 bases at V and 5 bases at J, with 10 bases between the two ends. This CDR3 is 14 amino acids long. Germline V gene lookup returns CDR1 MDHEN and CDR2 SYDVKM. CDR3 sequence reads: CASSLEVRDQPQHF. The CDR3 DNA reads as TGTGCCAGCAGTTTAGAAGTTCGCGATCAGCCCCAGCATTTT. Complete variable domain (other parts from reference TRBV28 and TRBJ1-5): DVKVTQSSRYLVKRTGEKVFLECVQDMDHENMFWYRQDPGLGLRLIYFSYDVKMKEKGDIPEGYSVSREKKERFSLILESASTNQTSMYLCASSLEVRDQPQHFGDGTRLSIL.